The 27 T cell receptor beta chains below all came from one sample that was sequenced in a study of blood T cell dynamics during melanoma immunotherapy. Produced via immunoSEQ multiplex PCR; TCRdb's table is partial and in-frame only. This table has about 6,300 clones, about nine tenths appearing once. Specified time point: pre-treatment baseline. The starting material was cell-free DNA from blood, obtained from a patient treated with checkpoint blockade. These receptors were taken from a human donor with melanoma.

This rearrangement joins TRBV5-1 to TRBJ1-2; the D gene is possibly TRBD1 (6 bases). The CDR3 is 15 residues long. The ends were cut back, 4 bases at V and 4 bases at J, with 17 bases in the middle. The germline gives CDR1 SGHRS, CDR2 YFSETQ. In DNA form, the CDR3 reads TGCGCCAGCAGCGGAACCAGGGGCCCGACCTATGGCTACACCTTC. It translates to CASSGTRGPTYGYTF.

The chain couples TRBV6-1 to TRBJ1-3; weak D call: TRBD1 (5 bases). Germline values: CDR1 MNHNS, CDR2 SASEGT. This CDR3 has 15 amino acids. V lost 6 bases and J lost 0, with 12 bases in between. The CDR3, as DNA: TGTGCCAGCAGCCCAAAGACAGACTCTGGAAACACCATATATTTT. This codes for CASSPKTDSGNTIYF.

The CDR3 loop is CASAMGTDTQYF. The CDR3 nucleotides are TGTGCCAGCGCCATGGGCACAGATACGCAGTATTTT. This rearrangement joins TRBV5-6 to TRBJ2-3; D remains unclear. Germline loops: CDR1 SGHDT, CDR2 YYEEEE. This CDR3 spans 12 amino acids. The V and J ends lost 7 bases and 1 base respectively, with 7 bases between them.

This chain uses TRBV7-2 with TRBJ2-5, with D possibly matching TRBD2 (6 bases). Trimming stripped 2 bases from V and 5 bases from J, with 18 bases between. The CDR3 sequence is 16 residues long. Germline CDR1 and CDR2: SGHTA and FQGNSA. CDR3 protein: CASSLSVGGGEETQYF. CDR3 nucleotide sequence: TGTGCCAGCAGCTTATCCGTGGGAGGTGGGGAGGAGACCCAGTACTTC.

This chain uses TRBV4-1 with TRBJ2-5; D remains ambiguous. CDR1 is MGHRA, CDR2 YSYEKL, per germline. The CDR3 is made up of 14 amino acids. V lost 0 bases and J 6 bases, leaving 11 bases between the germline ends. The CDR3, as DNA: TGCGCCAGCAGCCAAGATGACTCAAGGAAGACCCAGTACTTC. Protein: CASSQDDSRKTQYF.

This chain uses TRBV11-3 with TRBJ2-3, with 10 bases matching TRBD2. Per the germline V gene, CDR1 is SGHNT and CDR2 is YENEEA. J gave up 5 bases and V 3 bases, and 8 bases lay outside the gene matches. The CDR3 is 16 residues long. CDR3 region: CASSFVAGGQGDTQYF. CDR3 in DNA: TGTGCCAGCAGCTTCGTAGCGGGGGGCCAGGGAGATACGCAGTATTTT.

V and J are TRBV28 and TRBJ1-2; D perhaps matches TRBD1 (5 bases). There are 14 residues in the CDR3. The V gene's germline CDR1 is MDHEN and CDR2 SYDVKM. The ends were cut back, 3 bases at V and 2 bases at J, with 10 bases in the middle. The CDR3 here is CASSFLDRNYGYTF. The CDR3 nucleotides are TGTGCCAGCAGTTTTCTCGACAGAAACTATGGCTACACCTTC.

The CDR3: CAWMGQGNTEAFF. DNA of the CDR3: TGTGCCTGGATGGGACAGGGAAACACTGAAGCTTTCTTT. V gene TRBV30 combines with J gene TRBJ1-1; the match to TRBD1 covers 9 bases. The CDR3 totals 13 residues. Per the germline V gene, CDR1 is GTSNPN and CDR2 is SVGIG (reference sequence). J gave up 2 bases and V 4 bases, and 2 bases lay outside the gene matches.

V is TRBV6-5 and J is TRBJ1-2; 11 bases are shared with TRBD1. CDR1 is MNHEY and CDR2 is SVGAGI in the germline V gene. V lost 4 bases and J lost 3; bases outside the gene matches: 4. The length of the CDR3 is 15 residues. In DNA form, the CDR3 reads TGTGCCAGCAGTTTTCCGGGACAGGGGGACTATGGCTACACCTTC. Translating gives CASSFPGQGDYGYTF.

The chain employs TRBV19 and TRBJ2-3, with 8 bases matching TRBD2. The ends lost 4 bases at V and 1 base at J; junction bases unmatched: 4. Germline lookup yields CDR1 LNHDA and CDR2 SQIVND (reference sequence). This CDR3 comprises 15 residues. Written as DNA, the CDR3 is TGTGCCAGTAGTACCACTAGCGGACGCACAGATACGCAGTATTTT. This codes for CASSTTSGRTDTQYF.

The chain couples TRBV19 to TRBJ2-7; TRBD1 aligns across 12 bases. This CDR3 comprises 15 residues. From germline, CDR1 is LNHDA and CDR2 SQIVND (reference sequence). With V trimmed by 4 bases and J by 5 bases, 6 bases remained unmatched. The CDR3 DNA follows: TGTGCCAGTAGTACAGGGACAGGGGGCTTGCACGAGCAGTACTTC. Amino acids: CASSTGTGGLHEQYF.

The rearrangement links TRBV13 to TRBJ1-1, with D uncertain. V gave up 3 bases and J gave up 4 bases, with 3 bases separating them. This CDR3 region has 11 residues. Germline V gene data show CDR1 as PRHDT and CDR2 as FYEKMQ (reference sequence). Written as DNA, the CDR3 is TGTGCCAGCAGCTTGATCACTGAAGCTTTCTTT. It yields the protein CASSLITEAFF.

The V call is TRBV5-5, the J call TRBJ2-3, with D possibly matching TRBD1 (6 bases). Germline values: CDR1 SGHKS, CDR2 YYEKEE (reference sequence). The CDR3 loop spans 14 amino acids. The ends were cut back, 6 bases at V and 1 base at J, with 12 bases in the middle. The CDR3 sequence is CASKSTGGTDTQYF. In nucleotides, the CDR3 is TGTGCCAGCAAATCGACAGGCGGCACAGATACGCAGTATTTT.

The chain links TRBV5-1 to TRBJ1-4; D ambiguous. The CDR3 runs 15 residues. Trimming cost V 2 bases and J 6 bases, with 14 bases left between them. Germline V CDR1 and CDR2: SGHRS, YFSETQ. The CDR3: CASSFGVALYEKLFF. The CDR3 coding sequence is TGCGCCAGCAGCTTCGGTGTAGCCCTTTATGAAAAACTGTTTTTT. Supplemented by reference TRBV5-1 and TRBJ1-4, the full variable domain reads KAGVTQTPRYLIKTRGQQVTLSCSPISGHRSVSWYQQTPGQGLQFLFEYFSETQRNKGNFPGRFSGRQFSNSRSEMNVSTLELGDSALYLCASSFGVALYEKLFFGSGTQLSVL.

The rearrangement joins TRBV6-6 to TRBJ2-1, with D uncertain. Per germline, CDR1 MNHNY and CDR2 SVGAGI (reference sequence). V lost 4 bases and J lost 0, with 7 bases in between. The CDR3 runs 14 residues. CDR3 DNA sequence: TGTGCCAGCAGTTCCCAAGGCTCCTACAATGAGCAGTTCTTC. Its translation is CASSSQGSYNEQFF.

The chain combines TRBV27 with TRBJ1-4; 9 nucleotides agree with TRBD1. V shed 5 bases and J 8 bases; nucleotides not matched to a gene: 9. In germline, CDR1 is MNHEY, CDR2 SMNVEV (reference sequence). The CDR3 extends over 15 amino acids. CDR3 sequence: CASSKQGALGEKLFF. CDR3 in DNA: TGTGCCAGCAGTAAACAGGGGGCGCTGGGGGAAAAACTGTTTTTT. The variable domain in full, with the rest retrieved from reference TRBV27 and TRBJ1-4, is EAQVTQNPRYLITVTGKKLTVTCSQNMNHEYMSWYRQDPGLGLRQIYYSMNVEVTDKGDVPEGYKVSRKEKRNFPLILESPSPNQTSLYFCASSKQGALGEKLFFGSGTQLSVL.

This chain joins TRBV7-2 and TRBJ2-7; D unresolved. The CDR3 runs to 13 residues. Germline CDR1 SGHTA, CDR2 FQGNSA. V lost 5 bases to trimming and J lost 2 bases, with 10 bases between them. The CDR3 protein is CASSPTPAYEQYF. As DNA, the CDR3 is TGTGCCAGCAGCCCCACTCCCGCCTACGAGCAGTACTTC. Supplemented by reference TRBV7-2 and TRBJ2-7, the full variable domain reads GAGVSQSPSNKVTEKGKDVELRCDPISGHTALYWYRQSLGQGLEFLIYFQGNSAPDKSGLPSDRFSAERTGGSVSTLTIQRTQQEDSAVYLCASSPTPAYEQYFGPGTRLTVT.

The chain carries TRBV30 and TRBJ2-1, with TRBD2 identical over 12 bases. The ends lost 0 bases at V and 8 bases at J; junction bases unmatched: 5. Germline loops: CDR1 GTSNPN, CDR2 SVGIG (reference sequence). CDR3 size: 15 residues. The CDR3 nucleotides read TGTGCCTGGAGTGTGGCTAGCGGGAGGGGGCATGAGCAGTTCTTC. Translated: CAWSVASGRGHEQFF.

The V gene is TRBV4-2, the J gene TRBJ2-7; 10 positions agree with TRBD2. The germline gives CDR1 LGHNA, CDR2 YNFKEQ. V lost 3 bases to trimming and J lost 2 bases; unmatched junction nucleotides: 13. CDR3 length: 18 amino acids. In nucleotides, the CDR3 is TGTGCCAGCAGCCAGGGACCTACTAGCGGGATCCCACCCTACGAGCAGTACTTC. As protein: CASSQGPTSGIPPYEQYF.

The chain carries TRBV5-1 and TRBJ2-3, with TRBD2 matching 8 bases. Germline-derived CDR1 and CDR2 are SGHRS and YFSETQ. With 0 bases clipped from V and 6 bases from J, the junction kept 9 bases outside the gene matches. The length of the CDR3 is 16 residues. The CDR3 protein is CASSLGRPGGLDTQYF. The CDR3 DNA follows: TGCGCCAGCAGCTTGGGGCGCCCGGGGGGGTTGGATACGCAGTATTTT.

This sequence joins TRBV2 and TRBJ1-3, with 10 bases aligning to TRBD1. The germline V gene encodes CDR1 SNHLY and CDR2 FYNNEI. There are 16 residues in the CDR3. Trimming at V came to 3 bases and at J to 0 bases, leaving 2 bases not matched to a gene. This CDR3 reads CASSDRTGGSGNTIYF. CDR3 sequence (DNA): TGTGCCAGCAGTGATCGGACAGGGGGCTCTGGAAACACCATATATTTT.

The V call is TRBV19, the J call TRBJ2-7; 8 positions match TRBD2. The J segment lost 3 bases and the V segment lost 3 bases, leaving 7 bases of the junction unmatched. The germline V gene has CDR1 LNHDA and CDR2 SQIVND (reference sequence). The CDR3 loop spans 15 amino acids. For the CDR3, the DNA is TGTGCCAGTAGTATTGTGCGGGGGGCGGGCTACGAGCAGTACTTC. It codes for CASSIVRGAGYEQYF. The variable domain in full, with the rest retrieved from reference TRBV19 and TRBJ2-7, is DGGITQSPKYLFRKEGQNVTLSCEQNLNHDAMYWYRQDPGQGLRLIYYSQIVNDFQKGDIAEGYSVSREKKESFPLTVTSAQKNPTAFYLCASSIVRGAGYEQYFGPGTRLTVT.

This chain uses TRBV2 with TRBJ1-2; possible D gene TRBD1, 5 bases. The CDR3 is made up of 12 amino acids. The germline V and J ends were trimmed by 6 bases and 5 bases, with 10 bases remaining between them. Germline V lookup: CDR1 SNHLY, CDR2 FYNNEI. The CDR3 reads CASRATAYGYTF. DNA for the CDR3: TGTGCCAGCAGGGCGACAGCTTATGGCTACACCTTC.

This sequence joins TRBV6-6 and TRBJ2-2; D remains ambiguous. From germline, CDR1 is MNHNY and CDR2 SVGAGI (reference sequence). CDR3 length: 14 amino acids. With 4 bases removed from V and 5 bases from J, the gap between germline ends came to 11 bases. In nucleotides, the CDR3 is TGTGCCAGCAGTTCGGTTCGGACGACCGGGGAGCTGTTTTTT. Protein: CASSSVRTTGELFF.

The gene calls are TRBV19 and TRBJ1-4; possibly TRBD1 for D (5 bases). This CDR3 spans 17 amino acids. CDR1 is LNHDA and CDR2 is SQIVND in the germline V gene (reference sequence). V was cut by 3 bases and J by 3 bases, with 17 bases left in between. CDR3 nucleotides: TGTGCCAGTAGTATGTCTGTCGGGAGCAGGGCTAATGAAAAACTGTTTTTT. Protein sequence: CASSMSVGSRANEKLFF.

This clone is a singleton in its sample. The chain uses TRBV19 and TRBJ2-2; D unresolved. Germline CDR1 reads LNHDA; CDR2 reads SQIVND (reference sequence). CDR3 length: 13 amino acids. The germline V and J ends were trimmed by 2 bases and 1 base, with 2 bases remaining between them. CDR3 DNA sequence: TGTGCCAGTAGTATACTGAACACCGGGGAGCTGTTTTTT. Its translation is CASSILNTGELFF.

The chain uses TRBV7-9 and TRBJ2-3; TRBD2 matches at 10 bases. The CDR3 covers 16 residues. Trimming removed 3 bases from V and 2 bases from J; junction bases left unmatched: 5. The germline CDR1 and CDR2 sequences are SEHNR and FQNEAQ (reference sequence). CDR3 DNA: TGTGCCAGCAGCTTCGGGACTAGCGAACACACAGATACGCAGTATTTT. Amino acids: CASSFGTSEHTDTQYF.